One and the same sample provided the 30 T cell receptor beta chains below, sequenced in a study of human T cells and chemical hapten exposure. Time point specified: pre-sensitization, week 0. Treatment defined: therapeutic diphenylcyclopropenone sensitization with weekly scalp DPC. MiXCR, run by TCRdb on the RACE reads, gives a single entry per CDR3 protein. The table shows a few hundred thousand distinct CDR3 sequences, with about 8.1% occurring only once. The sample here was whole blood, taken in connection with sensitization to the hapten diphenylcyclopropenone (DPC). Every receptor here comes from a woman in her thirties or forties with alopecia areata. Some clones in this sample may be carry-over from other donors' samples.

The rearrangement joins TRBV13 to TRBJ1-5; D is unresolved. The V and J ends lost 4 bases and 1 base respectively, with 8 bases between them. The CDR3 contains 14 residues. Germline loops: CDR1 PRHDT, CDR2 FYEKMQ (reference sequence). CDR3 sequence: CASSSFTSNQPQHF. CDR3 nucleotides: TGTGCCAGCAGCTCTTTTACCAGCAATCAGCCCCAGCATTTT. Full variable domain (remainder filled in from reference TRBV13 and TRBJ1-5): AAGVIQSPRHLIKEKRETATLKCYPIPRHDTVYWYQQGPGQDPQFLISFYEKMQSDKGSIPDRFSAQQFSDYHSELNMSSLELGDSALYFCASSSFTSNQPQHFGDGTRLSIL.

This clonotype was found many times. This sequence joins TRBV29-1 and TRBJ1-1; D is unclear. Trimming cost V 0 bases and J 1 base, with 9 bases left between them. This CDR3 region has 14 residues. The germline gives CDR1 SQVTM, CDR2 ANQGSEA. The CDR3 nucleotides read TGCAGCGTTGAAGATCATTCGAGGAACACTGAAGCTTTCTTT. Amino acid sequence: CSVEDHSRNTEAFF.

This clonotype was observed a handful of times. This rearrangement joins TRBV2 to TRBJ1-5; D gene ambiguous. Trimming cost V 5 bases and J 4 bases, with 6 bases left between them. The CDR3 runs to 12 residues. From germline, CDR1 is SNHLY and CDR2 FYNNEI. The CDR3: CASSRLNQPQHF. CDR3 bases: TGTGCCAGCAGTCGGCTGAATCAGCCCCAGCATTTT. The whole variable domain, filled in from reference TRBV2 and TRBJ1-5, reads EPEVTQTPSHQVTQMGQEVILRCVPISNHLYFYWYRQILGQKVEFLVSFYNNEISEKSEIFDDQFSVERPDGSNFTLKIRSTKLEDSAMYFCASSRLNQPQHFGDGTRLSIL.

This clonotype was picked up a small number of times. V usage is TRBV20-1 and J usage is TRBJ2-7, with D tentatively TRBD1 (6 bases). The length of the CDR3 is 12 residues. The ends were cut back, 3 bases at V and 4 bases at J, with 10 bases in the middle. CDR1 and CDR2 from the germline V gene are DFQATT and SNEGSKA (reference sequence). In DNA, the CDR3 is TGCAGTGCTAGTGACAGGATGTACGAGCAGTACTTC. It yields the protein CSASDRMYEQYF.

This clonotype was seen at least ten times. The V call is TRBV7-3, the J call TRBJ1-1; 8 bases line up with TRBD1. The length of the CDR3 is 13 residues. Trimming removed 5 bases from V and 3 bases from J; junction bases left unmatched: 2. The germline V gene encodes CDR1 SGHTA and CDR2 FQGTGA. This chain's CDR3 is CASSATGDTEAFF. The CDR3 DNA follows: TGTGCCAGCAGCGCGACAGGGGACACTGAAGCTTTCTTT.

The chain carries TRBV10-3 and TRBJ1-4; the D gene is possibly TRBD1 (5 bases). CDR1 is ENHRY and CDR2 is SYGVKD in the germline V gene. Between the trimmed V and J ends, which lost 4 bases and 7 bases, there was a span of 13 bases. CDR3 length equals 14 residues. CDR3 DNA: TGTGCCATCAGTGGACAGTCCGAGGGTGAAAAACTGTTTTTT. Amino acids: CAISGQSEGEKLFF.

The DNA of the CDR3 is TGTGCCAGCAGTGGATGGGGTATCTACGAGCAGTACTTC. It translates to CASSGWGIYEQYF. This chain connects TRBV2 to TRBJ2-7; no clear D. The germline CDR1 and CDR2 sequences are SNHLY and FYNNEI. V was clipped by 4 bases and J by 3 bases, with 10 bases between them. CDR3 size: 13 residues.

Only a few counts were recorded for this clonotype. The genes are TRBV7-2 and TRBJ2-5; D gene ambiguous. The CDR3 runs 12 residues. Germline-derived CDR1 and CDR2 are SGHTA and FQGNSA. Trimming cost V 2 bases and J 4 bases, with 5 bases left between them. The CDR3 loop reads CASSLIVETQYF. The CDR3 DNA reads TGTGCCAGCAGCTTAATCGTAGAGACCCAGTACTTC.

This clonotype has at least ten counts. CDR3 coding DNA: TGTGCCAGCAGTACCAGCTCTAACTATGGCTACACCTTC. This codes for CASSTSSNYGYTF. The J gene is TRBJ1-2, the V gene TRBV27; D not resolved. This CDR3 comprises 13 residues. Germline V gene sequence: CDR1 MNHEY, CDR2 SMNVEV (reference sequence). Between the trimmed V and J ends, which lost 5 bases and 0 bases, there was a span of 7 bases.

The chain is built from TRBV4-1 and TRBJ2-1, with 10 bases aligning to TRBD2. Germline V lookup: CDR1 MGHRA, CDR2 YSYEKL. The junction had 8 bases not matched to a gene; V was cut back by 3 bases and J by 0 bases. This CDR3 comprises 18 residues. DNA of the CDR3: TGCGCCAGCAGCCAGCCTTTACTAGCGGGAAGCTCCTACAATGAGCAGTTCTTC. Protein: CASSQPLLAGSSYNEQFF.

This clonotype was seen many times. CDR3 DNA: TGTGCCATCAGCACGGGACTGGGGCCCCATGAGCAGTTCTTC. This codes for CAISTGLGPHEQFF. This sequence joins TRBV10-3 and TRBJ2-1, with D perhaps TRBD2 (6 bases). CDR1 ENHRY and CDR2 SYGVKD come from the germline V gene. The CDR3 contains 14 residues. Trimming cost V 6 bases and J 8 bases, with 17 bases left between them.

The chain carries TRBV20-1 and TRBJ2-5, with D uncertain. The V gene's germline CDR1 is DFQATT and CDR2 SNEGSKA (reference sequence). Trimming took off 6 bases at V and 2 bases at J, with 16 bases between the two ends. The CDR3 has 14 residues. The CDR3 spells CSAPPGGPQETQYF. In DNA form, the CDR3 reads TGCAGTGCCCCCCCCGGCGGCCCTCAAGAGACCCAGTACTTC.

This chain links TRBV27 with TRBJ2-7; D is unresolved. The V end lost 4 bases, the J end lost 4 bases, and 11 bases lay between the germline ends. Germline CDR1 and CDR2: MNHEY and SMNVEV (reference sequence). The CDR3 totals 13 residues. CDR3 region: CASSSRSHYEQYF. The CDR3 region has the DNA TGTGCCAGCAGTTCTAGGTCCCATTACGAGCAGTACTTC.

This clonotype has more than one count but fewer than ten. For the CDR3, the DNA is TGCGCCAGCAGCCAAGATGCCCCTTTTGGAAAACTGTTTTTT. It codes for CASSQDAPFGKLFF. The rearrangement joins TRBV4-3 to TRBJ1-4; D not certain. Germline V gene lookup returns CDR1 LGHNA and CDR2 YSLEER. The CDR3 spans 14 residues. Trimming cost V 0 bases and J 10 bases, with 12 bases left between them.

This clonotype was counted between two and nine times. The chain couples TRBV7-3 to TRBJ1-6; 9 nucleotides align to TRBD1. The CDR3 covers 15 residues. CDR1 and CDR2 from the germline V gene are SGHTA and FQGTGA. V was clipped by 4 bases and J by 7 bases; unmatched bases: 5. The DNA of the CDR3 is TGTGCCAGCAGCTCACAGGGGGCTACGAATTCACCCCTCCACTTT. It is translated as CASSSQGATNSPLHF.

This clonotype was detected only a few times. V is TRBV20-1 and J is TRBJ2-1; 9 positions match TRBD2. With 5 bases clipped from V and 7 bases from J, the junction kept 12 bases outside the gene matches. Germline V CDR1 and CDR2: DFQATT, SNEGSKA (reference sequence). The CDR3 extends over 15 amino acids. Written as DNA, the CDR3 is TGCAGTGCTCGACGTAGCGGGAGTGAATCGAATGAGCAGTTCTTC. Translation gives CSARRSGSESNEQFF.

This clonotype showed up many times. The chain couples TRBV6-5 to TRBJ1-6; D gene uncertain. CDR1 and CDR2 (germline): MNHEY, SVGAGI. Trimming took 0 bases from V and 9 from J, leaving 12 bases between them. The CDR3 is made up of 15 amino acids. CDR3 amino acids: CASSYSAAGGSPLHF. The CDR3 DNA reads TGTGCCAGCAGTTACTCGGCGGCAGGAGGTTCACCCCTCCACTTT.

The gene calls are TRBV6-2 or TRBV6-3 and TRBJ2-1; TRBD2 agrees at 7 bases. J gave up 7 bases and V 5 bases, and 11 bases lay outside the gene matches. This CDR3 spans 15 amino acids. Germline CDR1 reads MNHEY; CDR2 reads SVGEGT. DNA of the CDR3: TGTGCCAGCAGTACTGGGGGGGATCTTACAAATGAGCAGTTCTTC. Translated: CASSTGGDLTNEQFF.

This clonotype was recorded a few times. V usage is TRBV6-1 and J usage is TRBJ1-5; tentatively, D is TRBD1 (6 bases). Germline V lookup: CDR1 MNHNS, CDR2 SASEGT. The CDR3 is 14 amino acids. V lost 3 bases and J 5 bases, leaving 11 bases between the germline ends. In DNA form, the CDR3 reads TGTGCCAGCAGTGATTCGGGGGCGGATCAGCCCCAGCATTTT. It is translated as CASSDSGADQPQHF.

The chain has TRBV4-2 and TRBJ2-7, with a tentative D call TRBD1 (6 bases). Germline loops: CDR1 LGHNA, CDR2 YNFKEQ. The length of the CDR3 is 16 residues. V was trimmed by 2 bases and J by 2 bases, leaving 16 bases between them. Here the CDR3 reads CASSQNMGTSTYEQYF. CDR3 bases: TGTGCCAGCAGCCAAAATATGGGGACATCTACCTACGAGCAGTACTTC.

This clonotype was observed many times. The V call is TRBV2, the J call TRBJ2-5; 7 bases line up with TRBD1. This CDR3 has 13 amino acids. CDR1 is SNHLY and CDR2 is FYNNEI in the germline V gene. With V trimmed by 4 bases and J by 1 base, 0 bases remained unmatched. CDR3 region: CASSGDSQETQYF. In nucleotides, the CDR3 is TGTGCCAGCAGTGGGGACAGCCAAGAGACCCAGTACTTC.

V usage is TRBV5-1 and J usage is TRBJ2-3, with TRBD2 matching over 11 bases. The CDR3 length is 17 residues. Germline lookup yields CDR1 SGHRS and CDR2 YFSETQ. J was trimmed by 6 bases and V by 4 bases; bases with no gene match: 13. In DNA form, the CDR3 reads TGCGCCAGCAGCCCACCTAAGCTAGCGGGAGGTAGTGATACGCAGTATTTT. Protein sequence: CASSPPKLAGGSDTQYF.

The chain links TRBV20-1 to TRBJ1-2; possible D gene TRBD1, 6 bases. The V and J ends lost 4 bases and 4 bases respectively, with 25 bases between them. The length of the CDR3 is 17 residues. Germline CDR1 is DFQATT and CDR2 is SNEGSKA (reference sequence). CDR3 nucleotides: TGCAGTGCTATGAGCCGAGGTGATGGACAGCCTTCCTATGGCTACACCTTC. Its protein is CSAMSRGDGQPSYGYTF.

V and J are TRBV2 and TRBJ2-7; 13 positions match TRBD2. CDR1 and CDR2 (germline): SNHLY, FYNNEI. The CDR3 totals 15 residues. V was clipped by 11 bases and J by 4 bases; unmatched bases: 11. Here the CDR3 reads CAAVPETSGGYEQYF. Written as DNA, the CDR3 is TGTGCCGCAGTACCGGAGACTAGCGGGGGGTACGAGCAGTACTTC.

V is TRBV25-1 and J is TRBJ2-7; D is ambiguous. Looked up from germline, CDR1 is MGHDK and CDR2 is SYGVNS. Trimming shortened V by 9 bases and J by 5 bases, and 8 bases separated the two germline ends. CDR3 length: 10 amino acids. CDR3 amino acids: CASGVNEQYF. The CDR3 DNA follows: TGTGCCAGTGGGGTTAACGAGCAGTACTTC.

This clonotype has a count of ten or more. The genes are TRBV27 and TRBJ1-2; a weak D match, TRBD1 (5 bases). Per germline, CDR1 MNHEY and CDR2 SMNVEV (reference sequence). CDR3 size: 14 residues. Trimming took off 6 bases at V and 2 bases at J, with 13 bases between the two ends. The CDR3 bases are TGTGCCAGCAGCTCCCAGGGAAAGAACTATGGCTACACCTTC. It yields the protein CASSSQGKNYGYTF.

This clonotype was counted between two and nine times. J is TRBJ2-2 and V is TRBV27, with TRBD2 as a possible D gene (5 bases). CDR3 length equals 15 residues. Trimming pared 0 bases from V and 6 bases from J, leaving 11 bases between. Germline CDR1 is MNHEY and CDR2 is SMNVEV (reference sequence). The CDR3 DNA is TGTGCCAGCAGTTTATCCCTGAGAGGGTCCGGGGAGCTGTTTTTT. As protein: CASSLSLRGSGELFF.

This clonotype has at least ten counts. This chain uses TRBV28 with TRBJ1-2; a possible D gene is TRBD1 (6 bases). CDR3 length: 15 amino acids. Trimming took off 2 bases at V and 4 bases at J, with 14 bases between the two ends. In germline, CDR1 is MDHEN, CDR2 SYDVKM. The CDR3 reads CASSLGGGQFYGYTF. The DNA of the CDR3 is TGTGCCAGCAGTTTAGGGGGAGGACAGTTCTATGGCTACACCTTC.

The chain employs TRBV20-1 and TRBJ2-2, with TRBD2 matching over 10 bases. Germline V gives CDR1 DFQATT, CDR2 SNEGSKA (reference sequence). This CDR3 is 16 amino acids long. V lost 6 bases to trimming and J lost 0 bases; unmatched junction nucleotides: 7. The CDR3 region is CSAMGLATSNTGELFF. CDR3 DNA sequence: TGCAGTGCAATGGGACTAGCGACCTCGAACACCGGGGAGCTGTTTTTT.

This clonotype was seen a few times. The V call is TRBV6-2 or TRBV6-3, the J call TRBJ2-2; TRBD1 agrees at 7 bases. With V trimmed by 5 bases and J by 3 bases, 3 bases remained unmatched. The CDR3 totals 14 residues. Germline V gene data show CDR1 as MNHEY and CDR2 as SVGEGT. Written as DNA, the CDR3 is TGTGCCAGCAGTACCCAGGGGGACACCGGGGAGCTGTTTTTT. This sequence encodes CASSTQGDTGELFF.